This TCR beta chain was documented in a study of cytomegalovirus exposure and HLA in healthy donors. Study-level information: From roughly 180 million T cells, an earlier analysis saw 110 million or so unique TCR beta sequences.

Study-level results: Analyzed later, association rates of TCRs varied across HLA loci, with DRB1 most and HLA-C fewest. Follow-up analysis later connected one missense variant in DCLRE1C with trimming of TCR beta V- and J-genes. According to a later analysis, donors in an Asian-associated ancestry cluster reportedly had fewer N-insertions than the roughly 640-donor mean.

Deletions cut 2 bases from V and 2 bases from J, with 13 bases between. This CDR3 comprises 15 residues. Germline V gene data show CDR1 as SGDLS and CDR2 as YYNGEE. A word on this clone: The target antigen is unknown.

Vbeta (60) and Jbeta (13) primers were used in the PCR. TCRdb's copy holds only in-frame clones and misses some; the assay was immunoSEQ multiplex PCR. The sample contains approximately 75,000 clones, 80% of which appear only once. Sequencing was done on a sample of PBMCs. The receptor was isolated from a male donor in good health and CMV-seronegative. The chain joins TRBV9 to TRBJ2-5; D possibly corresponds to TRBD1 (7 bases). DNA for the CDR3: TGTGCCAGCAGCGTTGTTCAGGGGGGTCAAGAGACCCAGTACTTC. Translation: CASSVVQGGQETQYF.